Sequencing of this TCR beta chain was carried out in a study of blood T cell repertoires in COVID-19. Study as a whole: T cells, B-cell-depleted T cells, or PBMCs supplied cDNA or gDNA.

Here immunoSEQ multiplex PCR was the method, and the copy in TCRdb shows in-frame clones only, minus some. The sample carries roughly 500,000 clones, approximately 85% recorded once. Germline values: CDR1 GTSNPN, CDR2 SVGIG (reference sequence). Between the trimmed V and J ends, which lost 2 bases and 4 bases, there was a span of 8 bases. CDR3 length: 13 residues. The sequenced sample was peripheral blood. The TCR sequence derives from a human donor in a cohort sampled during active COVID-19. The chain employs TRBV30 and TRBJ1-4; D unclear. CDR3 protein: CAWSKEINEKLFF. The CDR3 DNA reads TGTGCCTGGAGTAAGGAGATTAATGAAAAACTGTTTTTT. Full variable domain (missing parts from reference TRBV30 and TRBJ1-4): SQTIHQWPATLVQPVGSPLSLECTVEGTSNPNLYWYRQAAGRGLQLLFYSVGIGQISSEVPQNLSASRPQDRQFILSSKKLLLSDSGFYLCAWSKEINEKLFFGSGTQLSVL.